This T cell receptor beta chain was found in a study of blood T cell repertoires in COVID-19. Study-wide context: PBMCs, B-cell-depleted T cells, or T cells were the source of the cDNA or gDNA that made up the material.

CDR3 length equals 14 residues. With 8 bases removed from V and 0 bases from J, the gap between germline ends came to 14 bases. From germline, CDR1 is MNHEY and CDR2 SMNVEV (reference sequence). The repertoire was sequenced with immunoSEQ multiplex PCR; TCRdb's copy has only in-frame clones and lacks some. The repertoire holds 350,000 to 400,000 clones, roughly nine tenths seen once, with about 0.86% in the top ten. Adults between roughly 18 and 89 years of age took part from approximately 24 US areas. The clonotype comes from a middle-aged woman who had been exposed to COVID-19. Sequencing input: PBMCs or T cells enriched from blood (not recorded which). The chain recombines TRBV27 with TRBJ2-7; tentative D call: TRBD2 (6 bases). The CDR3, as DNA: TGTGCCAGCCGGAGGGACTTGGTCTCCTACGAGCAGTACTTC. It codes for CASRRDLVSYEQYF.